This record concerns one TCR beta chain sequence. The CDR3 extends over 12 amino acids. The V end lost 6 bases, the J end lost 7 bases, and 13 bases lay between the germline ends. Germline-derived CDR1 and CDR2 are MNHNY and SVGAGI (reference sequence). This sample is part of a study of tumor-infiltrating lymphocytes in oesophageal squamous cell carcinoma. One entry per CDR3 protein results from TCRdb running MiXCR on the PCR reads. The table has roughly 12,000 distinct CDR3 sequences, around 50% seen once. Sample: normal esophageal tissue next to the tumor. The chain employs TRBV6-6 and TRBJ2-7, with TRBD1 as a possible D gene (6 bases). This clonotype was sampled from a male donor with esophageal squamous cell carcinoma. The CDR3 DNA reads TGTGCCAGCAGCAGGGGTTCGTGGGAGCAGTACTTC. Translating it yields CASSRGSWEQYF.